A selection of T cell receptor beta chains follows, all from one sample in a study of PD-1 blockade in classical Hodgkin lymphoma. Sequencing was performed with immunoSEQ multiplex PCR; in TCRdb, only in-frame clones are kept and a portion is missing. The sample shows about 13,000 clones, about 91% of them seen only once. The sample in question was peripheral blood mononuclear cells (PBMCs), obtained at baseline. These receptors were taken from a human donor with classical Hodgkin lymphoma. Both conserved end residues are part of each CDR3. Each record gives: D gene, J gene, clone size, V gene, CDR3 length, CDR3 DNA, CDR3 protein. A D gene is named only where the DNA matches it firmly. Some rows mark clone size as missing; the rest say once, few, many or name a class of expanded clone.

D: NA
J: TRBJ1-5
size: once
V: TRBV15
length: 14
DNA: TGTGCCACCAGCAGAGAGTGGGGGTTTCAGCCCCAGCATTTT
CDR3: CATSREWGFQPQHF

D: NA
J: TRBJ2-7
size: once
V: TRBV6-5
length: 13
DNA: TGTGCCAGCAGTTCCCCCGTCTCCTACGAGCAGTACTTC
CDR3: CASSSPVSYEQYF

D: NA
J: TRBJ2-7
size: NA
V: TRBV5-1
length: 12
DNA: TGCGCCAGCAGCTTTTCAGGCTACGAGCAGTACTTC
CDR3: CASSFSGYEQYF

D: NA
J: TRBJ1-3
size: NA
V: TRBV28
length: 16
DNA: TGTGCCAGCAGTTTCCGGGACCGAAACTCTGGAAACACCATATATTTT
CDR3: CASSFRDRNSGNTIYF

D: NA
J: TRBJ1-1
size: NA
V: TRBV11-1
length: 13
DNA: TGTGCCAGCAGCTTAGTCCTAAACACTGAAGCTTTCTTT
CDR3: CASSLVLNTEAFF

D: TRBD2
J: TRBJ2-3
size: once
V: TRBV5-1
length: 16
DNA: TGCGCCAGCAGCTTCCGGATAGCGGGGGGCACAGATACGCAGTATTTT
CDR3: CASSFRIAGGTDTQYF

D: NA
J: TRBJ1-1
size: NA
V: TRBV4-1
length: 14
DNA: TGCGCCAGCAGCCAAGATCTGGGAATCACTGAAGCTTTCTTT
CDR3: CASSQDLGITEAFF

D: TRBD1
J: TRBJ1-1
size: NA
V: TRBV19
length: 14
DNA: TGTGCCAGTGACCCCGGGACAGGGGCCCCCCTGGCTTTCTTT
CDR3: CASDPGTGAPLAFF

D: NA
J: TRBJ1-5
size: NA
V: TRBV6-1
length: 18
DNA: TGTGCCAGCAGTGAGCTGGGACGGTTTGCCGGAAGTGGTCAGCCCCAGCATTTT
CDR3: CASSELGRFAGSGQPQHF

D: NA
J: TRBJ2-1
size: few
V: TRBV4-1
length: 11
DNA: TGCGCCAGCAGCCAAGACAATGAGCAGTTCTTC
CDR3: CASSQDNEQFF

D: NA
J: TRBJ1-1
size: NA
V: TRBV7-8
length: 14
DNA: TGTGCCAGCAGCTCGCCCAGAAAGAACACTGAAGCTTTCTTT
CDR3: CASSSPRKNTEAFF

D: NA
J: TRBJ2-7
size: NA
V: TRBV6-1
length: 11
DNA: TGTGCCAGCAGTGACGAGTACGAGCAGTACTTC
CDR3: CASSDEYEQYF

D: TRBD1
J: TRBJ1-2
size: NA
V: TRBV7-9
length: 13
DNA: TGTGCCAGCAGCCTGGGGGACAGGGTTGGCTACACCTTC
CDR3: CASSLGDRVGYTF

D: TRBD1
J: TRBJ2-5
size: NA
V: TRBV7-6
length: 14
DNA: TGTGCCAGCTCAGAAGACAGGGTACAAGAGACCCAGTACTTC
CDR3: CASSEDRVQETQYF

D: NA
J: TRBJ2-2
size: NA
V: TRBV19
length: 16
DNA: TGTGCCAGTAGCGGCCCGACCACCAGGGTGGCCGGGGAGCTGTTTTTT
CDR3: CASSGPTTRVAGELFF

D: NA
J: TRBJ1-5
size: once
V: TRBV29-1
length: 12
DNA: TGCAGCGTTGGGCAGGGGAATCAGCCCCAGCATTTT
CDR3: CSVGQGNQPQHF

D: TRBD1
J: TRBJ1-4
size: NA
V: TRBV2
length: 20
DNA: TGTGCCAGCATCCAACTTCTCCGGGACAGGGAATTTCCAACTAATGAAAAACTGTTTTTT
CDR3: CASIQLLRDREFPTNEKLFF

D: NA
J: TRBJ2-2
size: NA
V: TRBV6-5
length: 16
DNA: TGTGCCAGCAGTTACTCGCGGCTGGGGGTCGGCGGGGAGCTGTTTTTT
CDR3: CASSYSRLGVGGELFF

D: TRBD2
J: TRBJ2-3
size: NA
V: TRBV5-1
length: 14
DNA: TGCGCCAGCGGGGAGCGGGGGGGCACAGATACGCAGTATTTT
CDR3: CASGERGGTDTQYF

D: NA
J: TRBJ2-7
size: medium-sized
V: TRBV6-1
length: 15
DNA: TGTGCCAGCAGTGAATGGAGGGACAGCCCCTACGAGCAGTACTTC
CDR3: CASSEWRDSPYEQYF

D: NA
J: TRBJ1-3
size: NA
V: TRBV19
length: 15
DNA: TGTGCCAGTAGTCCGCGGCTTTTGTTCGGAAACACCATATATTTT
CDR3: CASSPRLLFGNTIYF

D: TRBD2
J: TRBJ2-4
size: NA
V: TRBV5-1
length: 18
DNA: TGCGCCAGCAGCTTAACACCTAGCGGGGGGGCTCTCGGGAACATTCAGTACTTC
CDR3: CASSLTPSGGALGNIQYF

D: NA
J: TRBJ1-2
size: NA
V: TRBV30
length: 10
DNA: TGTGCCTGGCAAGACAGGGGCTACACCTTC
CDR3: CAWQDRGYTF

D: TRBD2
J: TRBJ2-3
size: NA
V: TRBV19
length: 18
DNA: TGTGCCAGTAGTCAGGGACTAGCGGGGGGGCCCGTCTCAGATACGCAGTATTTT
CDR3: CASSQGLAGGPVSDTQYF